The present entry profiles one TCR beta chain with its context. The target antigen is unknown. Trimming removed 0 bases from V and 7 bases from J; junction bases left unmatched: 4. The CDR3 is 14 amino acids. Germline CDR1 reads LGHNA; CDR2 reads YSLEER. This entry comes from a study of T cell responses to AZD1222 COVID-19 vaccine. General study findings and limits: Only 6 or 7 individuals given AZD1222 were seropositive at baseline. Two doses of AZD1222 preceded a rise in Spike-specific TCR breadth and depth. A reported finding is that nearly half of spike-specific TCRs target unmutated variant regions.

Profiled with immunoSEQ multiplex PCR; TCRdb holds only in-frame clones, not every one. This sample carries about 110,000 clones, roughly nine tenths of them seen once, and the ten largest clones take about 3%. The chain couples TRBV4-3 to TRBJ1-2; 8 nucleotides align to TRBD1. Specimen: peripheral blood, collected on day 0 of MenACWY control vaccination. The clonotype comes from an adult in good health. The CDR3: CASSQEDREVGYTF. In nucleotides, the CDR3 is TGCGCCAGCAGCCAAGAGGACAGGGAGGTTGGCTACACCTTC.